This record looks at one T cell receptor beta chain sequence and its context. What antigen it recognizes has not been identified. No much larger clone is present one base from it, and per-base qualities are unavailable. The sample originates from a study of early T cells in non-severe SARS-CoV-2 infection (dated by TCRdb to about 2021). The study in broad terms: Bulk RNA from unsorted whole blood was used for TCR sequencing, so alpha and beta chains could not be paired. Study-wide conclusions, independent of this receptor: VDJdb matching was skewed toward anti-spike CD8 responses and likely underestimated virus-specific expansions, missing private and CD4 specificities.

This was a case-control study nested in a cohort of healthcare workers in London, UK, who had nasopharyngeal swab PCR tests and blood samples taken every week. Between 23 and 31 March 2020, the week of the UK lockdown, healthcare workers were enrolled and then followed up weekly for as long as 16 weeks. According to the germline V gene, CDR1 reads MGHRA and CDR2 reads YSYEKL. From the cysteine through the phenylalanine, the CDR3 covers 14 amino acids. Kept here is only the CDR3 DNA, which spans 42 bases and is read in frame from base 1. The junction carries 15 bases between V and J, which are trimmed by 5 bases and 5 bases respectively. Library method: 5' RACE. Sequencing was performed on a NextSeq 500. In the TCR library protocol, unique molecular identifiers were attached to individual cDNA molecules to correct for PCR bias and sequencing error. Sequencing covered both TCR alpha and beta chains, and within each sample the abundances of alpha and beta sequences were tightly co-correlated. Turning to the authors' computational methods: Decombinator V4 was used to perform V gene, J gene and CDR3 annotation of TCR sequences. TCRs were defined as expanded if a significant change between any two time points was detected under a Poisson model with p below 0.0001. TCR abundances were normalised to the total number of TCRs sequenced per sample and were expressed as counts per million. TRAV1-2 paired with TRAJ12, TRAJ20 or TRAJ33 defined MAIT TCRs, while TRAV10 paired with TRAJ18 defined iNKT TCRs. VDJdb, accessed on 1 November 2021, was searched for TCRs annotated for CMV, EBV and SARS-CoV-2, and TCRs annotated for more than one antigen were excluded. The raw public reads went through TCRdb reprocessing: fastp at Q25, MiXCR clone calling, in-frame beta chains kept. Entries that share a CDR3 protein sequence are merged under the most common genes and DNA. TCRdb assigned the V and J calls; the authors' analysis was not used. The sample records 100,000 to 150,000 distinct CDR3 sequences, more than 12% of which are singletons. Less than 25% of the sample is held by the ten biggest clonotypes.

Sequenced material: whole blood. The sequence is built from TRBV4-1 and TRBJ2-5; a tentative D match to TRBD2 spans 6 bases. The TCR comes from an adult who was a healthcare worker with PCR-confirmed SARS-CoV-2 infection or an uninfected control (not recorded which). Here the CDR3 is given as CASSWDSPRETQYF. The nucleotide sequence is given as TGCGCCAGCAGCTGGGACTCTCCTCGGGAGACCCAGTACTTC.